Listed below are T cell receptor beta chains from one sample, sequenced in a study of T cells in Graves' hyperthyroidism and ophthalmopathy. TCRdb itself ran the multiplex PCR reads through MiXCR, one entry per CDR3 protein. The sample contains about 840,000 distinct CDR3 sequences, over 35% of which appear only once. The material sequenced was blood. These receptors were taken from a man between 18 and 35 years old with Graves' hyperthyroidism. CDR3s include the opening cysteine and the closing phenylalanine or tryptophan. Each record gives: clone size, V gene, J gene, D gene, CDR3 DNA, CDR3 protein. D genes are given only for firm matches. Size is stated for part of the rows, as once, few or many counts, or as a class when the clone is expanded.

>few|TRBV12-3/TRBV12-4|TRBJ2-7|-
TGTGCCAGCGGAACCCCCCTCTACGAGCAGTACTTC
CASGTPLYEQYF
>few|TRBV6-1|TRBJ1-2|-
TGTGCCAGCAGTGACCCATCGGCTAGCTACACCTTC
CASSDPSASYTF
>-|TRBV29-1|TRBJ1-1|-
TGCAGCGTTTTACGGGGGATTGAAGCTTTCTTT
CSVLRGIEAFF
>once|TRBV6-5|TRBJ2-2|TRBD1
TGTGCCAGCAGTTACCCTAGCCCGGGACAGCACACCGGGGAGCTGTTTTTT
CASSYPSPGQHTGELFF
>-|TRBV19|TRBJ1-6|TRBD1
TGTGCCAGTAGTATAAGGGGGACAGAGACGAATTCACCCCTCCACTTT
CASSIRGTETNSPLHF
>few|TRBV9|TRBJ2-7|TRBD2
TGTGCCAGCAGCGTGGCGGGGGGGCTGGGTTACGAGCAGTACTTC
CASSVAGGLGYEQYF
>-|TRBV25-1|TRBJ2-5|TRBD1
TGTGCCAGCAGCTTCGGGTATAACAGGGGCCAAGAGACCCAGTACTTC
CASSFGYNRGQETQYF
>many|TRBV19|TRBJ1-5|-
TGTGCCAGTAGTTCCCTCAATGACCAGCCCCAGCATTTT
CASSSLNDQPQHF
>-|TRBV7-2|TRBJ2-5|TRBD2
TGTGCCAGCAGCAAAGCGGGAGGGGGTAGTGAGACCCAGTACTTC
CASSKAGGGSETQYF
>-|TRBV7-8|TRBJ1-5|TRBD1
TGTGCCAGCAGCGTTGGGACAGGGGATCAGCCCCAGCATTTT
CASSVGTGDQPQHF
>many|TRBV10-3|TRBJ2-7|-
TGTGCCATCAGGCAGGGTGATTTAAGCTACGAGCAGTACTTC
CAIRQGDLSYEQYF
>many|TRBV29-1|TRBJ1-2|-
TGCAGCGTTGAGTCAGACTATGGCTACACCTTC
CSVESDYGYTF
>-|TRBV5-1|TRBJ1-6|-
TGCGCCAGCAGCTTGGCAGCAGTTAATTCACCCCTCCACTTT
CASSLAAVNSPLHF
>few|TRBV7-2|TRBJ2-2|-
TGTGCCAGCAGCCGACAGTTGGGGGGTGGGAGCACCGGGGAGCTGTTTTTT
CASSRQLGGGSTGELFF
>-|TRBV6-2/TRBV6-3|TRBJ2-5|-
TGTGCCAGCAGTTCAATAGGAATGGGACTCGCCCAAGAGACCCAGTACTTC
CASSSIGMGLAQETQYF
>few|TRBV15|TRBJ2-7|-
TGTGCCACCAGCAGAGATTGGCAGAACGAGCAGTACTTC
CATSRDWQNEQYF
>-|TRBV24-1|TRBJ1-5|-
TGTGCCACCAGTGAGCGGCATCAGCATTTT
CATSERHQHF
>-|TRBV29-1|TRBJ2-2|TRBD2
TGCAGCGTTGAAGAGACCGGGACTAGCGGGAGCGGGCGGTCCACCGGGGAGCTGTTTTTT
CSVEETGTSGSGRSTGELFF
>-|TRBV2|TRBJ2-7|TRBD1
TGTGCCAGCAGTCGGACAGGGGACAACGAGCAGTACTTC
CASSRTGDNEQYF
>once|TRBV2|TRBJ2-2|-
TGTGCCAGCAGTTACTCGTTCAAGGGATCCGGGGAGCTGTTTTTT
CASSYSFKGSGELFF
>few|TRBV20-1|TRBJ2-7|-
TGCAGTGCTAGAGAGCCCCCAGGAAACTCCTACGAGCAGTACTTC
CSAREPPGNSYEQYF
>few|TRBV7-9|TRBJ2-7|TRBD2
TGTGCCAGCAGCACCGGACTAGCGGACTCCTACGAGCAGTACTTC
CASSTGLADSYEQYF
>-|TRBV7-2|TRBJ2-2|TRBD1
TGTGCCAGCAGTTCGGACAGGGGGCTCACCGGGGAGCTGTTTTTT
CASSSDRGLTGELFF
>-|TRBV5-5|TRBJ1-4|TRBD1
TGTGCCAGCAGCCTAGACCAGGGGGAATGGGAAAAACTGTTTTTT
CASSLDQGEWEKLFF
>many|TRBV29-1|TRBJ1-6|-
TGCAGCGTCTTGGAGGGGGATGGATCACCCCTCCACTTT
CSVLEGDGSPLHF
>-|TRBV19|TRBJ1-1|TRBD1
TGTGCCAGTAGTACAAAAACAGGGGCGGCTGAAGCTTTCTTT
CASSTKTGAAEAFF
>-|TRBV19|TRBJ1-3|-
TGTGCCAGTAGTACCCCGACCGGCAACTCTGGAAACACCATATATTTT
CASSTPTGNSGNTIYF
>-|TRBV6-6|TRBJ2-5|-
TGTGCCAGCAGTTCGACTAGACAAGAGACCCAGTACTTC
CASSSTRQETQYF
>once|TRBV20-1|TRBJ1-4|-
TGCAGTGCAGACCCCTCGGAGGTTCATGAAAAACTGTTTTTT
CSADPSEVHEKLFF
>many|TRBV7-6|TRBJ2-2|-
TGTGCCAGCAGCTTAGTCCCCGGGGAGCTGTTTTTT
CASSLVPGELFF
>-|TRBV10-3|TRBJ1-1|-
TGTGCCAGCACTACGGCAGGGCAGACTGAAGCTTTCTTT
CASTTAGQTEAFF
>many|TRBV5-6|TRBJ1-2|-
TGTGCCAGCAGCCAGGGCACCGATGGCTACACCTTC
CASSQGTDGYTF
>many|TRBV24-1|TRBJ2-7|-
TGTGCCACCAGTGCCTTGACAGGAAGCTCCTACGAGCAGTACTTC
CATSALTGSSYEQYF
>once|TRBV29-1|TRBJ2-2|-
TGCAGCGTTGAAGACAGGGACCACTATGGCTACACCGGGGAGCTGTTTTTT
CSVEDRDHYGYTGELFF
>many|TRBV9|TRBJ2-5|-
TGTGCCAGCAGCGCCCACGGGGGCGGAGAGACCCAGTACTTC
CASSAHGGGETQYF
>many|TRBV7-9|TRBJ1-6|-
TGTGCCAGCAGCTTCGGGACCCGTTATTCACCCCTCCACTTT
CASSFGTRYSPLHF
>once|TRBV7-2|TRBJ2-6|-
TGTGCCAGCAGCTCTCCTTTCGGGACCGTCAGGTCTGGGGCCAACGTCCTGACTTTC
CASSSPFGTVRSGANVLTF
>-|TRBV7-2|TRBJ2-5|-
TGTGCCAGCAGCTTAGAATTAGCGGTCCTTAGGGAGACCCAGTACTTC
CASSLELAVLRETQYF
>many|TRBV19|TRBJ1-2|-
TGTGCCAGTAGTTCCTCGGACAGAAATCATGGCTACACCTTC
CASSSSDRNHGYTF
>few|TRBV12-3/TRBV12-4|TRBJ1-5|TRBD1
TGTGCCAGCAGTTCCGGGACAGAGGCAATTCAGCCCCAGCATTTT
CASSSGTEAIQPQHF
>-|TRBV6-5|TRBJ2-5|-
TGTGCCAGCTCCCAAAGAACAGCCCAAGAGACCCAGTACTTC
CASSQRTAQETQYF
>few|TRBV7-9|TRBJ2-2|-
TGTGCCAGCAGCTGGGGACGGAACACCGGGGAGCTGTTTTTT
CASSWGRNTGELFF
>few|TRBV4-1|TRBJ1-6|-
TGCGCCAGCAGCCAAGAGGGTATACCCCTCCACTTT
CASSQEGIPLHF
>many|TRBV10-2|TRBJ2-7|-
TGCGCCAACAGTGAGCCGCGGACAAGCTCCTACGAGCAGTACTTC
CANSEPRTSSYEQYF
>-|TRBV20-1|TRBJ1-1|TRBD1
TGCAGTGCCGGACAGGGTGAAGCTTTCTTT
CSAGQGEAFF
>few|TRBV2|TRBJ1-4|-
TGTGCCAGCAGTGGTAGGGGTGGGACAACTAATGAAAAACTGTTTTTT
CASSGRGGTTNEKLFF
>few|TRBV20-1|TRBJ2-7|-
TGCAGTGCTCCTGGGCGGGGAGTTTCATCCTACGAGCAGTACTTC
CSAPGRGVSSYEQYF
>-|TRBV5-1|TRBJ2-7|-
TGCGCCAGCAGCTTCACAGGGACCGAGCAGTACTTC
CASSFTGTEQYF
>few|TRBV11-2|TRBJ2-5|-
TGTGCCAACAGCCCTAGGGGCCGGGAGACCCAGTACTTC
CANSPRGRETQYF
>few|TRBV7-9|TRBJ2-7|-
TGTGCCAGCAGCTTAGCGACACTAGCCAAGTCTTCCTACGAGCAGTACTTC
CASSLATLAKSSYEQYF